The rows below give T cell receptor beta chains drawn from one sample of a study of T cell changes during pregnancy in multiple sclerosis. TCRdb's table, derived via immunoSEQ multiplex PCR, lists solely in-frame clones and lacks some. The sample records about 49,000 clones, 85% to 90% being singletons. The material sequenced was peripheral blood, taken after pregnancy. The receptor source for this set is a female donor in good health, enrolled as a control in a pregnancy study. Both conserved end residues are part of each CDR3. Fields, in order: V gene, D gene, clone size, J gene, CDR3 DNA, CDR3 protein. A D gene is named only where the DNA matches it firmly. Clone size appears in some rows only: once, few, many, or a class for an expanded clone.

>TRBV9|TRBD1|once|TRBJ2-3
TGTGCCAGCAGCGTAGATCGAGGGGGCCGTGCAGATACGCAGTATTTT
CASSVDRGGRADTQYF
>TRBV27|TRBD1|.|TRBJ1-1
TGTGCCAGCAGTCTCCTCCCGACAGGGAGAACTGAAGCTTTCTTT
CASSLLPTGRTEAFF
>TRBV5-4|TRBD1|once|TRBJ1-2
TGTGCCAGCAGTATGGACAGGGGACTTCTCTATGGCTACACCTTC
CASSMDRGLLYGYTF
>TRBV5-4|TRBD2|.|TRBJ2-7
TGTGCCAGCAGCGTAGGTGGGACTAGGGTCTACGAGCAGTACTTC
CASSVGGTRVYEQYF
>TRBV7-9|TRBD2|.|TRBJ2-1
TGTGCCAGCAGCTTGAGGACTAGCGGGAGATACAATGAGCAGTTCTTC
CASSLRTSGRYNEQFF
>TRBV2|.|.|TRBJ2-7
TGTGCCAGCAGTGCCTTCTACGAGCAGTACTTC
CASSAFYEQYF
>TRBV7-9|.|.|TRBJ1-3
TGTGCCAGCAGCTCCGGTGGTGAGGGAAACACCATATATTTT
CASSSGGEGNTIYF
>TRBV13|TRBD2|.|TRBJ2-3
TGTGCCAGCAGCTCGAAGCGGGATTTCACAGATACGCAGTATTTT
CASSSKRDFTDTQYF
>TRBV7-2|.|.|TRBJ2-2
TGTGCCAGCAGCTTGACTAGGGGTTGGCTGTTTTTT
CASSLTRGWLFF
>TRBV7-3|TRBD1|.|TRBJ1-1
TGTGCCAGCAGCCCAGGACAGGGGATGAACACTGAAGCTTTCTTT
CASSPGQGMNTEAFF
>TRBV9|.|.|TRBJ2-1
TGTGCCAGCAGCGTAGGGGGACTTTACAATGAGCAGTTCTTC
CASSVGGLYNEQFF
>TRBV9|TRBD2|.|TRBJ2-1
TGTGCCAGCAGCGTAGACGGGGGGGCGTACAATGAGCAGTTCTTC
CASSVDGGAYNEQFF
>TRBV4-1|.|.|TRBJ1-1
TGCGCCAGCAGCCAAGAGGCGGCCTTGAGGACTGAAGCTTTCTTT
CASSQEAALRTEAFF
>TRBV7-2|TRBD1|.|TRBJ2-5
TGTGCCAGCAGCTCGACAGGGGCGCAAGAGACCCAGTACTTC
CASSSTGAQETQYF
>TRBV7-2|.|.|TRBJ2-1
TGTGCCAGCAGCTTAGAGGTAGCGGCCGGGGAGCAGTTCTTC
CASSLEVAAGEQFF
>TRBV7-6|.|.|TRBJ1-2
TGTGCCAGCAGCTTAGCTCCGGGTGACTATGGCTACACCTTC
CASSLAPGDYGYTF
>TRBV9|TRBD2|.|TRBJ2-7
TGTGCCAGCAGCCCCGAGAGCGGGAGCTCCTACGAGCAGTACTTC
CASSPESGSSYEQYF
>TRBV7-3|.|.|TRBJ2-3
TGTGCCAGCAGCTTATTAGCGGCCAGCACAGATACGCAGTATTTT
CASSLLAASTDTQYF
>TRBV11-2|TRBD1|.|TRBJ1-5
TGTGCCAGCAGCCCGGGACAGGGGAAGAATCAGCCCCAGCATTTT
CASSPGQGKNQPQHF
>TRBV4-2|TRBD1|.|TRBJ1-5
TGTGCCAGCAGCCAGGACAGGGGTGATCAGCCCCAGCATTTT
CASSQDRGDQPQHF
>TRBV5-4|TRBD2|.|TRBJ2-1
TGTGCCAGCAGCTTTAAATCCGCGGGAGGGTCCTACAATGAGCAGTTCTTC
CASSFKSAGGSYNEQFF
>TRBV6-5|.|.|TRBJ2-7
TGTGCCAGCAGTTCCTCGACAGAAGCAGGCTACGAGCAGTACTTC
CASSSSTEAGYEQYF
>TRBV27|TRBD1|.|TRBJ2-7
TGTGCCAGCAGCCCTACCCTCGGACAGGGGGCAAGGTACGAGCAGTACTTC
CASSPTLGQGARYEQYF
>TRBV9|.|once|TRBJ2-3
TGTGCCAGCAGCGTAGGGGGCAGGTCTAGCACAGATACGCAGTATTTT
CASSVGGRSSTDTQYF
>TRBV4-3|TRBD1|.|TRBJ1-1
TGCGCCAGCAGCCAAGATAAAGGGACAGGGGGGGCGGGCACTGAAGCTTTCTTT
CASSQDKGTGGAGTEAFF
>TRBV5-1|TRBD1|.|TRBJ1-6
TGCGCCAGCAGCTTGGCTCTCTCCACAGGGGGTTCACCCCTCCACTTT
CASSLALSTGGSPLHF
>TRBV7-9|TRBD2|.|TRBJ2-1
TGTGCCAGCAGCTTAAAGACTAGCGGGAGCTCCTACAATGAGCAGTTCTTC
CASSLKTSGSSYNEQFF
>TRBV9|.|.|TRBJ2-1
TGTGCCAGCAGCGTAGACGGGGGCAATGAGCAGTTCTTC
CASSVDGGNEQFF
>TRBV14|.|.|TRBJ2-7
TGTGCCAGCAGCCAAGAGCGGGGCCCCTCCCGCTACGAGCAGTACTTC
CASSQERGPSRYEQYF